Listed below are T cell receptor beta chains from one sample, sequenced in a study of T cells in Graves' hyperthyroidism and ophthalmopathy. TCRdb used MiXCR to reprocess the multiplex PCR reads, holding one entry per CDR3 protein. The sample holds 470,000 or so distinct CDR3 sequences, 20% seen once. The sequenced sample was blood. Source of these receptors: a man between 18 and 29 years old with Graves' hyperthyroidism. The conserved cysteine and the conserved F or W are not part of the CDR3 here. Rows give clone size only sometimes, using once, few, many, or a class for an expanded clone.

v_gene: TRBV6-1; abundance: many; j_gene: TRBJ1-5; CDR3aa: ASSELGGAEIQPQH
v_gene: TRBV6-1; abundance: many; j_gene: TRBJ1-1; CDR3aa: ASSDRTALPEAF
v_gene: TRBV4-1; abundance: -; j_gene: TRBJ2-7; CDR3aa: ASSQDRDRYYEQY
v_gene: TRBV6-1; abundance: few; j_gene: TRBJ1-1; CDR3aa: ASSVYRGTEAF
v_gene: TRBV28; abundance: -; j_gene: TRBJ2-5; CDR3aa: ASSLFSGRARETQY
v_gene: TRBV28; abundance: few; j_gene: TRBJ1-1; CDR3aa: ASSWPGQGGTEAF
v_gene: TRBV12-3/TRBV12-4; abundance: many; j_gene: TRBJ2-5; CDR3aa: ASSGASGGGETQY
v_gene: TRBV6-1; abundance: -; j_gene: TRBJ2-7; CDR3aa: ASSEKSGRAHEQY
v_gene: TRBV15; abundance: many; j_gene: TRBJ2-5; CDR3aa: ATSRDGVASGQETQY
v_gene: TRBV7-9; abundance: few; j_gene: TRBJ2-4; CDR3aa: ASSLVTGGAKNIQY
v_gene: TRBV7-9; abundance: many; j_gene: TRBJ1-1; CDR3aa: ASSVFGRAF
v_gene: TRBV2; abundance: many; j_gene: TRBJ2-7; CDR3aa: ASRGAGRDEQY
v_gene: TRBV12-3/TRBV12-4; abundance: few; j_gene: TRBJ2-7; CDR3aa: ASSLPGGLFHEQY
v_gene: TRBV15; abundance: -; j_gene: TRBJ2-7; CDR3aa: ATSTNVGSYEQY
v_gene: TRBV12-3/TRBV12-4; abundance: many; j_gene: TRBJ2-5; CDR3aa: ASSFGPAQETQY